This TCR beta chain appears in the sequencing data of a study of cytomegalovirus exposure and HLA in healthy donors. About the study: Both the 100 to 150 validation repertoires and the approximately 670 first-cohort repertoires used the same platform, as reported by a later analysis.

Germline values: CDR1 SGHRS, CDR2 YFSETQ. The V end lost 0 bases, the J end lost 0 bases, and 7 bases lay between the germline ends. CDR3 size: 15 residues. Repertoires were generated with immunoSEQ multiplex PCR, while TCRdb's copy carries only in-frame clones and drops some. The sample contains about 73,000 clones, around 94% of which appear only once. The receptor comes from a woman under 30 in good health and CMV-seropositive. This chain joins TRBV5-1 and TRBJ1-3; D uncertain. The sample was PBMCs. The chain's CDR3 is CASSLDSYSGNTIYF. The CDR3 bases are TGCGCCAGCAGCTTGGACAGCTACTCTGGAAACACCATATATTTT.